These T cell receptor beta chains were read from a single sample in a study of blood T cells in healthy people across ages. Each CDR3 protein gets one entry after TCRdb re-called the 5' RACE reads with MiXCR. Here the sample spans 700,000 to 950,000 distinct CDR3 sequences, 40% to 45% being singletons. Sequenced material: blood. Receptors were obtained from an older woman in good health. The CDR3 runs from the conserved cysteine through the conserved F or W. The D gene is left open where the match is weak. A clone size is listed for some rows: how often the clone was seen (once, few, many), or a class if it is expanded.

TGTGCCAGCAGGGCGAGACTGGAGCAGTTCTTC	CASRARLEQFF	TRBV28	NA	few	TRBJ2-1
TGTGCCAGCTCACCAGGGGCAGTGCATAGAGGCTACACCTTC	CASSPGAVHRGYTF	TRBV18	NA	NA	TRBJ1-2
TGCAGTGCACCCCACCCATACAGGGTTGAGGACGAGCAGTACTTC	CSAPHPYRVEDEQYF	TRBV20-1	NA	NA	TRBJ2-7
TGTGCCAGCAATACACTAGCAGCGGGGGCCCTTAATGGGCAGTACTTC	CASNTLAAGALNGQYF	TRBV27	TRBD2	few	TRBJ2-5
TGCGCCAGCAGCCAAGACGGGAGTGATGGCCAGCCCCAGCATTTT	CASSQDGSDGQPQHF	TRBV4-1	NA	few	TRBJ1-5
TGCGCCAGCAGTGTCCAGTTTGGGACCCAGTACTTC	CASSVQFGTQYF	TRBV10-2	NA	NA	TRBJ2-5
TGTGCCAGCAGCTCCCGGACTAGCGGGACACACAATGAGCAGTTCTTC	CASSSRTSGTHNEQFF	TRBV9	TRBD2	NA	TRBJ2-1
TGTGCCAGCAGCTTAGGACGGCGGGGCAACTACGAGCAGTACTTC	CASSLGRRGNYEQYF	TRBV7-2	NA	NA	TRBJ2-7
TGCGCCAGCAGCGATGGAGGGCGGGGCCAGACCCAGTACTTC	CASSDGGRGQTQYF	TRBV5-1	NA	few	TRBJ2-5
TGTGCCAGCAGCGTGACCGCCGGGGACAGGGCAGAGACCCAGTACTTC	CASSVTAGDRAETQYF	TRBV9	TRBD1	few	TRBJ2-5
TGTGCCAGCAGCATGACAGGGGTGAACACTGAAGCTTTCTTT	CASSMTGVNTEAFF	TRBV12-3/TRBV12-4	TRBD1	few	TRBJ1-1
TGTGCCAGCAGTTTTCGAGGGACTAGCGGGGGTCACCAAGAGACCCAGTACTTC	CASSFRGTSGGHQETQYF	TRBV11-1	TRBD2	NA	TRBJ2-5
TGTGCCAGCAGCTTCGAGACAGGGGTACAAGAGACCCAGTACTTC	CASSFETGVQETQYF	TRBV5-4	TRBD1	few	TRBJ2-5
TGCAGCACCTTGCCGGGACTAGCGGGCGGGGATGAGCAGTTCTTC	CSTLPGLAGGDEQFF	TRBV29-1	TRBD2	NA	TRBJ2-1
TGTGCCAGCAGTTACCAGGATACGCAGTATTTT	CASSYQDTQYF	TRBV6-6	NA	NA	TRBJ2-3
TGTGCCAGCAGCATTACGGGACTAGCGGTGAGCACAGATACGCAGTATTTT	CASSITGLAVSTDTQYF	TRBV7-2	TRBD2	few	TRBJ2-3
TGCGCCAGCAGGGGCAGACTGAACTCTGGGGCCAACGTCCTGACTTTC	CASRGRLNSGANVLTF	TRBV4-3	NA	few	TRBJ2-6
TGTGCCACCAGTGACCCCCTAAACCAAGAGACCCAGTACTTC	CATSDPLNQETQYF	TRBV24-1	NA	few	TRBJ2-5
TGCAGTGCCAACGGGGACGGGGGCTACGAGCAGTACTTC	CSANGDGGYEQYF	TRBV20-1	NA	once	TRBJ2-7
TGTGCCAGCAGCTTCGAAGGGTCGAGTACCCTCCACTTT	CASSFEGSSTLHF	TRBV5-5	NA	NA	TRBJ1-6
TGTGCCAGCAGCCCTGAACAGGTCAGCTCCTACGAGCAGTACTTC	CASSPEQVSSYEQYF	TRBV6-1	NA	NA	TRBJ2-7
TGTGCCAGCAGCTTCCCAGGGTACGGTGAGCAGTTCTTC	CASSFPGYGEQFF	TRBV7-3	NA	NA	TRBJ2-1
TGTGCCAGCAGCTCGGGGATTCCCGACTACGAGCAGTACTTC	CASSSGIPDYEQYF	TRBV5-8	NA	few	TRBJ2-7
TGTGCCAGCAGTCTCGAGACACCTAGCTCCTACAATGAGCAGTTCTTC	CASSLETPSSYNEQFF	TRBV27	NA	NA	TRBJ2-1
TGCAGTGCTCAATGGTCGGGGAATTATAATGAAAAACTGTTTTTT	CSAQWSGNYNEKLFF	TRBV20-1	NA	NA	TRBJ1-4
TGTGCCAGCAGCTATGCCCAAGCGACCCAGTACTTC	CASSYAQATQYF	TRBV7-2	NA	NA	TRBJ2-5
TGTGCCAGCAGCCAAGGGAAACTAGATTCCTACGAGCAGTACTTC	CASSQGKLDSYEQYF	TRBV7-3	NA	many	TRBJ2-7
TGTGCCAGCAGTGCAAAGGGAGGGGCAGTTCAGCCCCAGCATTTT	CASSAKGGAVQPQHF	TRBV27	NA	NA	TRBJ1-5
TGTGCCAGCACGCTAGCGGGGGGATATGAGCAGTACTTC	CASTLAGGYEQYF	TRBV6-6	TRBD2	many	TRBJ2-7
TGCAGTGCTATAGGGAACGGTTCACCCCTCCACTTT	CSAIGNGSPLHF	TRBV20-1	NA	NA	TRBJ1-6
TGTGCCATCAGTCTTCAGGGGGCAGCTAATGAAAAACTGTTTTTT	CAISLQGAANEKLFF	TRBV10-3	TRBD1	NA	TRBJ1-4
TGTGCCAGCAGTTTATGGGGGACAGGGGGCCGCTACGAGCAGTACTTC	CASSLWGTGGRYEQYF	TRBV28	TRBD1	few	TRBJ2-7
TGTGCCAGCGGCCCGGACAGGCCCAAAATGGATACGCAGTATTTT	CASGPDRPKMDTQYF	TRBV5-6	TRBD1	NA	TRBJ2-3
TGTGCCAGCAGTTTAATTCGGACAGGGTCAGAGACCCAGTACTTC	CASSLIRTGSETQYF	TRBV28	TRBD1	few	TRBJ2-5
TGTGCCAGCAGCCAAGATGTGGGGGGGTGGGGAAATCAGCAGTTCTTC	CASSQDVGGWGNQQFF	TRBV4-2	TRBD2	many	TRBJ2-1
TGTGCCACCAGTGATTTGTGGAATGAGCAGTACTTC	CATSDLWNEQYF	TRBV24-1	NA	NA	TRBJ2-5
TGTGCCAGCAGCTTAGGGACACCGCCCTCCTACGAGCAGTACTTC	CASSLGTPPSYEQYF	TRBV9	NA	few	TRBJ2-7
TGTGCCAGTGGGACAGTCAGCGAGCAGTACTTC	CASGTVSEQYF	TRBV2	TRBD1	NA	TRBJ2-7
TGTGCCAGCAGCTTAACGTCGGCTAGCGGCGGCACAGATACGCAGTATTTT	CASSLTSASGGTDTQYF	TRBV7-3	TRBD2	few	TRBJ2-3
TGCGCCAGCCTCCCGGCTAGCGGGAGGGCGTTCGGAAAGAATGAGCAGTTCTTC	CASLPASGRAFGKNEQFF	TRBV5-1	TRBD2	NA	TRBJ2-1
TGTGCCAGCAGCCGAGCCGCAGGGACGGGAAACACCATATATTTT	CASSRAAGTGNTIYF	TRBV11-2	NA	once	TRBJ1-3